These 24 T cell receptor beta chains came from one sample sequenced in a study of T cells in Graves' hyperthyroidism and ophthalmopathy. TCR beta CDR3 region amplification was performed from RNA transcripts. Initially, a first-round RT-PCR of the TCR CDR3 employed the HTBI primer set. TCRdb processed the multiplex PCR reads anew with MiXCR; each CDR3 protein has one entry. In the table there are 300,000 to 350,000 distinct CDR3 sequences, about a sixth of which are singletons. Sequenced sample: blood. The receptors originated from a middle-aged woman with Graves' ophthalmopathy.

This clonotype was seen only a few times. This sequence joins TRBV12-3 or TRBV12-4 and TRBJ1-1; D is unresolved. The length of the CDR3 is 14 residues. V dropped 7 bases and J dropped 5 bases, with 17 bases sitting between them. CDR3 residues: CASIRSGSGTEAFF. CDR3 coding DNA: TGTGCCAGCATCCGGTCGGGATCCGGGACTGAAGCTTTCTTT.

This clonotype was observed at least ten times. J is TRBJ2-7 and V is TRBV10-3, with TRBD1 matching over 9 bases. Germline trimming cut 1 base from V and 5 bases from J; bases unmatched to any gene: 6. The length of the CDR3 is 15 residues. Looked up from germline, CDR1 is ENHRY and CDR2 is SYGVKD. The chain's CDR3 is CAISEFRTGANEQYF. As DNA, the CDR3 is TGTGCCATCAGTGAGTTTAGGACAGGGGCCAACGAGCAGTACTTC.

This clonotype was picked up many times. V gene TRBV19 combines with J gene TRBJ1-2, with 8 bases lining up with TRBD1. The germline CDR1 and CDR2 sequences are LNHDA and SQIVND (reference sequence). The V gene end was trimmed by 3 bases and the J gene end by 7 bases; junction bases not matched to a gene: 10. The CDR3 covers 15 residues. The CDR3 nucleotides are TGTGCCAGTAGTATCGGGGCCGACAGGGGATCTGGCTACACCTTC. Protein sequence: CASSIGADRGSGYTF.

This clonotype showed up many times. The V and J genes are TRBV6-2 or TRBV6-3 and TRBJ1-5; 7 bases are shared with TRBD1. Per germline, CDR1 MNHEY and CDR2 SVGEGT. This CDR3 contains 17 residues. Trimming cost V 5 bases and J 3 bases; bases outside gene matches: 13. The CDR3 DNA reads as TGTGCCAGCAGTAACCCGAACAGGGGTCGATCCAATCAGCCCCAGCATTTT. This sequence encodes CASSNPNRGRSNQPQHF.

This clonotype was seen only a few times. The chain employs TRBV12-5 and TRBJ2-5; D ambiguous. The CDR3 contains 14 residues. Per germline, CDR1 LGHNT and CDR2 FRNRAP. Trimming removed 1 base from V and 2 bases from J, with 8 bases in between. For the CDR3, the DNA is TGTGCTAGTGGTTTGGAGGGAAAGCAAGAGACCCAGTACTTC. This gives the protein CASGLEGKQETQYF.

This clonotype was seen many times. The chain uses TRBV11-2 and TRBJ1-1; no definite D call. The CDR3 covers 15 residues. Per germline, CDR1 SGHAT and CDR2 FQNNGV. V lost 0 bases, J lost 4 bases, and 12 bases lay in between. The DNA for the CDR3 is TGTGCCAGCAGCTTAGATAACGGAGCGGGCACTGAAGCTTTCTTT. This gives the protein CASSLDNGAGTEAFF. The variable domain in full, completed from reference TRBV11-2 and TRBJ1-1, reads EAGVAQSPRYKIIEKRQSVAFWCNPISGHATLYWYQQILGQGPKLLIQFQNNGVVDDSQLPKDRFSAERLKGVDSTLKIQPAKLEDSAVYLCASSLDNGAGTEAFFGQGTRLTVV.

Ten or more counts support this clonotype. The rearrangement joins TRBV29-1 to TRBJ2-5, with TRBD2 as a possible D gene (5 bases). V lost 5 bases, J lost 4 bases, and 8 bases lay in between. The CDR3 is made up of 11 amino acids. The germline V gene has CDR1 SQVTM and CDR2 ANQGSEA. CDR3 residues: CSVIRGETQYF. The CDR3 region has the DNA TGCAGCGTTATTCGGGGAGAGACCCAGTACTTC. Complete variable domain (other parts from reference TRBV29-1 and TRBJ2-5): SAVISQKPSRDICQRGTSLTIQCQVDSQVTMMFWYRQQPGQSLTLIATANQGSEATYESGFVIDKFPISRPNLTFSTLTVSNMSPEDSSIYLCSVIRGETQYFGPGTRLLVL.

This clonotype appeared many times. The chain recombines TRBV12-3 or TRBV12-4 with TRBJ1-5; 7 bases map to TRBD1. Trimming removed 6 bases from V and 3 bases from J; junction bases left unmatched: 8. CDR3 length: 15 amino acids. The DNA for the CDR3 is TGTGCCAGCAGGTCCACAGGGGCACCCAATCAGCCCCAGCATTTT. It codes for CASRSTGAPNQPQHF.

This clonotype was counted ten times or more. V is TRBV28 and J is TRBJ1-2; no reliable D call. Germline V lookup: CDR1 MDHEN, CDR2 SYDVKM. CDR3 size: 14 residues. Trimming stripped 10 bases from V and 4 bases from J, with 19 bases between. The DNA of the CDR3 is TGTGCCACCAAAGACGACCTAACTCTCTATGGCTACACCTTC. Protein sequence: CATKDDLTLYGYTF.

This clonotype was detected ten times or more. This sequence joins TRBV5-1 and TRBJ1-1, with TRBD1 as a possible D gene (5 bases). CDR1 and CDR2 from the germline V gene are SGHRS and YFSETQ. Trimming pared 0 bases from V and 14 bases from J, leaving 17 bases between. This CDR3 has 13 amino acids. This CDR3 is CASSLGEGLRAFF. CDR3 nucleotides: TGCGCCAGCAGCTTGGGGGAGGGACTGAGGGCATTCTTT.

The chain combines TRBV28 with TRBJ2-7; D uncertain. Germline lookup yields CDR1 MDHEN and CDR2 SYDVKM. The CDR3 loop spans 13 amino acids. With 2 bases removed from V and 4 bases from J, the gap between germline ends came to 9 bases. CDR3 in amino acids: CASSLKPGYEQYF. CDR3 bases: TGTGCCAGCAGTTTAAAGCCCGGATACGAGCAGTACTTC.

The chain recombines TRBV6-1 with TRBJ2-1; 9 bases match TRBD2. With V trimmed by 5 bases and J by 8 bases, 10 bases remained unmatched. CDR1 MNHNS and CDR2 SASEGT come from the germline V gene. This CDR3 is built from 15 residues. The CDR3 DNA reads TGTGCCAGCAGTCCGGCGAGCGGGAGGACCCATGAGCAGTTCTTC. Translating gives CASSPASGRTHEQFF.

This chain connects TRBV5-1 to TRBJ2-7; 7 bases are a match to TRBD1. V was clipped by 2 bases and J by 5 bases; unmatched bases: 13. The CDR3 runs to 16 residues. In germline, CDR1 is SGHRS, CDR2 YFSETQ. The CDR3 reads CASSFTAGTDFDEQYF. DNA of the CDR3: TGCGCCAGCAGCTTTACAGCAGGGACAGATTTCGACGAGCAGTACTTC.

The J gene is TRBJ1-1, the V gene TRBV4-1; 7 bases line up with TRBD1. V lost 1 base, J lost 4 bases, and 9 bases stayed unmatched. CDR1 MGHRA and CDR2 YSYEKL come from the germline V gene. The length of the CDR3 is 16 residues. The CDR3, as DNA: TGCGCCAGCAGCCAAGGGATAGGGGGCGGTGGCACTGAAGCTTTCTTT. Translation: CASSQGIGGGGTEAFF.

A note on this clonotype: A read error may be the cause here, since a much bigger clone is one base away. The chain employs TRBV30 and TRBJ2-7; D gene uncertain. Deletions cut 0 bases from V and 5 bases from J, with 11 bases between. Germline loops: CDR1 GTSNPN, CDR2 SVGIG (reference sequence). The length of the CDR3 is 13 residues. For the CDR3, the DNA is TGTGCCTGGAGTGTAACCGTTTCTCACGAGCAGTACTTC. Encoded protein: CAWSVTVSHEQYF.

This clonotype was counted at least ten times. This rearrangement joins TRBV19 to TRBJ1-5; D unresolved. Trimming cost V 8 bases and J 2 bases, with 19 bases left between them. CDR3 size: 16 residues. From germline, CDR1 is LNHDA and CDR2 SQIVND (reference sequence). CDR3 sequence: CASSPRGEIRNQPQHF. CDR3 in DNA: TGTGCCAGTTCCCCCCGGGGAGAGATCCGCAATCAGCCCCAGCATTTT.

Comments on this clonotype: One junction end does not reproduce the germline sequence, and a read error may be involved. The rearrangement uses TRBV5-4 and TRBJ2-2, with a tentative D call TRBD2 (7 bases). CDR3 length equals 16 residues. Per germline, CDR1 SGHNT and CDR2 YYREEE (reference sequence). The CDR3 protein is CASRKGGGWDTGELFF. In nucleotides, the CDR3 is TGTGCCAGCAGAAAGGGGGGGGGCTGGGACACCGGGGAGCTATTTTTT.

This clonotype was detected ten times or more. The rearrangement joins TRBV28 to TRBJ2-7, with D maybe TRBD1 (6 bases). The CDR3 is 12 residues long. Trimming cost V 1 base and J 9 bases, with 10 bases left between them. Germline V lookup: CDR1 MDHEN, CDR2 SYDVKM. The CDR3 DNA sequence: TGTGCCAGCAGTTTATTAGGGACAATGCAGTACTTC. Protein sequence: CASSLLGTMQYF. Full variable domain (remainder filled in from reference TRBV28 and TRBJ2-7): DVKVTQSSRYLVKRTGEKVFLECVQDMDHENMFWYRQDPGLGLRLIYFSYDVKMKEKGDIPEGYSVSREKKERFSLILESASTNQTSMYLCASSLLGTMQYFGPGTRLTVT.

The sample holds many counts of this clonotype. The chain uses TRBV11-2 and TRBJ2-4; possibly TRBD2 for D (6 bases). The CDR3 consists of 15 residues. Deletions cut 5 bases from V and 1 base from J, with 12 bases between. Germline CDR1 SGHAT, CDR2 FQNNGV. The CDR3 here is CASSRTTAAKNIQYF. CDR3 DNA sequence: TGTGCCAGCAGCAGGACTACGGCGGCCAAAAACATTCAGTACTTC.

With respect to this clonotype: One base away lies a much larger clone, so this may be a sequencing read error. The chain recombines TRBV6-5 with TRBJ1-5, with a possible D match to TRBD1 (6 bases). The CDR3 spans 16 residues. V was clipped by 7 bases and J by 2 bases, with 18 bases between them. The V gene's germline CDR1 is MNHEY and CDR2 SVGAGI. In nucleotides, the CDR3 is TGTGCCAGCATTACGGACAGCGCGTATGGCAATCAGCCCCAGCATTTT. This encodes CASITDSAYGNQPQHF.

There are many counts of this clonotype. The V and J genes are TRBV7-3 and TRBJ2-2; 8 bases are a match to TRBD2. The CDR3 loop spans 19 amino acids. CDR1 is SGHTA, CDR2 FQGTGA, per germline. The trim removed 3 bases at V and 7 bases at J, leaving 19 bases unmatched. The CDR3 DNA sequence: TGTGCCAGCAGCTTTACTAGCGGTGTGTCTAGCGGTGGGAACGGGGAGCTGTTTTTT. Residues: CASSFTSGVSSGGNGELFF.

This clonotype was counted at least ten times. This chain links TRBV28 with TRBJ2-5; 8 bases line up with TRBD2. The germline gives CDR1 MDHEN, CDR2 SYDVKM. V gave up 4 bases and J gave up 10 bases; unmatched junction bases: 17. The CDR3 covers 16 residues. CDR3: CASSSTSDEPRGGQYF. The CDR3 DNA sequence: TGTGCCAGCAGTTCGACTAGCGACGAACCTCGGGGAGGCCAGTACTTC.

This clonotype was picked up many times. The chain is built from TRBV11-2 and TRBJ2-7, with D perhaps matching TRBD2 (5 bases). Trimming stripped 8 bases from V and 2 bases from J, with 13 bases between. This CDR3 contains 13 residues. CDR1 and CDR2 from the germline V gene are SGHAT and FQNNGV. DNA for the CDR3: TGTGCCAGCCATTTCCCCGGGGCCTACGAGCAGTACTTC. Its translation: CASHFPGAYEQYF. The whole variable domain, filled in from reference TRBV11-2 and TRBJ2-7, reads EAGVAQSPRYKIIEKRQSVAFWCNPISGHATLYWYQQILGQGPKLLIQFQNNGVVDDSQLPKDRFSAERLKGVDSTLKIQPAKLEDSAVYLCASHFPGAYEQYFGPGTRLTVT.

The rearrangement uses TRBV6-5 and TRBJ2-2; 8 positions agree with TRBD2. The V gene end was trimmed by 2 bases and the J gene end by 5 bases; junction bases not matched to a gene: 4. The germline CDR1 and CDR2 sequences are MNHEY and SVGAGI. CDR3 length: 15 amino acids. The CDR3 loop reads CASSYDGRGTGELFF. As DNA, the CDR3 is TGTGCCAGCAGTTACGACGGGAGGGGGACCGGGGAGCTGTTTTTT.